This TCR beta chain was captured by sequencing in a study of response to subunit inactivated influenza vaccine. Study observations and caveats: It was suggested by the authors that few new T cells are recruited by each seasonal influenza vaccination.

Looked up from germline, CDR1 is SEHNR and CDR2 is FQNEAQ (reference sequence). Trimming left V 0 bases short and J 4 bases short, with 10 bases between. This CDR3 is 15 amino acids long. Each CDR3 protein is one row after TCRdb ran MiXCR on the RT-PCR reads. Here the sample spans fewer than 350,000 distinct CDR3 sequences, 21% being singletons. This clonotype occurred many times. What it binds is not known. Sequencing used PBMCs from blood, obtained about 20 months after vaccination. V and J are TRBV7-9 and TRBJ2-1; D not certain. The sequence came from a man between 50 and 75 years old who received an inactivated influenza vaccine. This CDR3 reads CASSLALARYNEQFF. DNA of the CDR3: TGTGCCAGCAGCTTAGCGTTGGCCAGATACAATGAGCAGTTCTTC.